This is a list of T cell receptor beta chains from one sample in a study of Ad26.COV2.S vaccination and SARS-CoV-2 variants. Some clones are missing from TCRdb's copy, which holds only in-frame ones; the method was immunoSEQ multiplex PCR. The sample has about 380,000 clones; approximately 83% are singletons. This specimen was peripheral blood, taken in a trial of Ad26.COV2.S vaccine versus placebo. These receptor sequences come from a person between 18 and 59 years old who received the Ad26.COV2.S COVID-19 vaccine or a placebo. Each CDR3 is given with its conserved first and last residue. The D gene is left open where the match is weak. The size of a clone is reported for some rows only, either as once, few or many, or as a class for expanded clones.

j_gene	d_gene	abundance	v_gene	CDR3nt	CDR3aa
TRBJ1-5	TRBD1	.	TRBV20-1	TGCAGTGCTAGTAGGACAGGGGGCCTCCAGCCCCAGCATTTT	CSASRTGGLQPQHF
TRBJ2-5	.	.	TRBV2	TGTGCCAGCGGTAGTGGGGAGACCCAGTACTTC	CASGSGETQYF
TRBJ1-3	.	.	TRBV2	TGTGCCAGCAGCCCGGGACTTGGAAACACCATATATTTT	CASSPGLGNTIYF
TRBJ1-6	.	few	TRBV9	TGTGCCAGCGGGGGAGGGATTAATAATTCACCCCTCCACTTT	CASGGGINNSPLHF
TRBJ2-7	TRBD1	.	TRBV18	TGTGCCAGCTCACCAACTCCGGGACAGGGTGTCCAGGAGCAGTACTTC	CASSPTPGQGVQEQYF
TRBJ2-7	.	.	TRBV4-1	TGCGCCAGCAGCCAAGGGAGGGGCGAGCAGTACTTC	CASSQGRGEQYF
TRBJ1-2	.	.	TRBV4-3	TGCGCCAGCAGCCGAGACGAGGGTGACTATGGCTACACCTTC	CASSRDEGDYGYTF
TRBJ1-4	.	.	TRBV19	TGTGCCAGTAGGCGGGCGAGTAATGAAAAACTGTTTTTT	CASRRASNEKLFF
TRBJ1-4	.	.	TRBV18	TGTGCCAGCTCACCCCGGGACGGTAATGAAAAACTGTTTTTT	CASSPRDGNEKLFF
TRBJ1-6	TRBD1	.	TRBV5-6	TGTGCCAGCAGCTTAGACAGGGCCCATTCACCCCTCCACTTT	CASSLDRAHSPLHF
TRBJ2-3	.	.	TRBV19	TGTGCCAGTAGTATCGGGGAGGTAGATACGCAGTATTTT	CASSIGEVDTQYF
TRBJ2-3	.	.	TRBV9	TGTGCCAGCACCCCGGGTCCCACAGATACGCAGTATTTT	CASTPGPTDTQYF
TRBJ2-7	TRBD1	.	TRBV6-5	TGTGCCAGCAGTTTTTCTCCGGGACAGGGGTGGGGCGAGCAGTACTTC	CASSFSPGQGWGEQYF
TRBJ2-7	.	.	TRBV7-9	TGTGCCAGCAGCTCCTGGGCCAGTCCCTACGAGCAGTACTTC	CASSSWASPYEQYF
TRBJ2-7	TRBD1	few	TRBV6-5	TGTGCCAGCAGCCGACAGGGCCGAAGTAGCGAGCAGTACTTC	CASSRQGRSSEQYF
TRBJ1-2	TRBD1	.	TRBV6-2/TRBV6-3	TGTGCCAGCAGTTACCCCACAGGGGGACGGGGCTACACCTTC	CASSYPTGGRGYTF
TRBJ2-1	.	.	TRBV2	TGTGCCAGCAGTCGGACTACCACCTCTTTGGATGAGCAGTTCTTC	CASSRTTTSLDEQFF
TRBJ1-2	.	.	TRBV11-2	TGTGCCAGCAGCCCTAATCAGGGGCGGGATGGCTACACCTTC	CASSPNQGRDGYTF
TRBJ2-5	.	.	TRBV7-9	TGTGCCAGCAGCTCGCGGGGCAGCGAATCCCAAGAGACCCAGTACTTC	CASSSRGSESQETQYF
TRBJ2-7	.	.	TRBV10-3	TGTGCCACCCGGTCGGGCTACGAGCAGTACTTC	CATRSGYEQYF
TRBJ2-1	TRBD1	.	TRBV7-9	TGTGCCAGCAGGGCCCGGGGACAGGGGGCTAATGAGCAGTTCTTC	CASRARGQGANEQFF
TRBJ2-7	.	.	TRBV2	TGTGCCAGCAGTGACCACAGGGATGTGGAGGAGCAGTACTTC	CASSDHRDVEEQYF
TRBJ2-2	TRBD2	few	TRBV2	TGTGCCAGCAGTGAAGGGCTAGCGGGTGGTATCTGGGAGCTGTTTTTT	CASSEGLAGGIWELFF
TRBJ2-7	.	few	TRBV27	TGTGCCAGCAGTTTATCTAGTTCAAGTGCCGAAGAGCAGTACTTC	CASSLSSSSAEEQYF
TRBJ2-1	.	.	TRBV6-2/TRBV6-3	TGTGCCAGCAGTTACAGGAGGGTTGAGCAGTTCTTC	CASSYRRVEQFF
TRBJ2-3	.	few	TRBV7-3	TGTGCCAGCAGCTTAGCCGGGAATGGGGGAGATACGCAGTATTTT	CASSLAGNGGDTQYF
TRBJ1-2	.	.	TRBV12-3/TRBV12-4	TGTGCTTCCTCGGGGGGAGGCTATGGCTACACCTTC	CASSGGGYGYTF
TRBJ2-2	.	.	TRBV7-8	TGTGCCAGCAGCTTGGGGTGGCCCAACGAGAACACCGGGGAGCTGTTTTTT	CASSLGWPNENTGELFF
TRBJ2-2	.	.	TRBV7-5	TGTGCCTCCACCGGGGAGCTGTTTTTT	CASTGELFF